These 21 T cell receptor beta chains came from one sample sequenced in a study of blood T cell repertoires in COVID-19 (dated by TCRdb to about 2020). The library was built by means of the immunoSEQ multiplex PCR assay. TCRdb holds this immuneACCESS table with in-frame rearrangements only. Some clones are missing; in checked studies, unresolved V genes explain under half, and the rest has no known cause. For this sample there are 200,000 or so clones; under 85% appear just once. The ten largest clones represent around 1.8% of the sample. Sequencing input: PBMCs or T cells enriched from blood (not recorded which). The receptors stem from a man in his fifties or sixties who had recovered from COVID-19.

V is TRBV6-5 and J is TRBJ1-1; a possible D gene is TRBD1 (5 bases). Trimming pared 0 bases from V and 8 bases from J, leaving 7 bases between. This CDR3 spans 12 amino acids. Germline V CDR1 and CDR2: MNHEY, SVGAGI. The DNA for the CDR3 is TGTGCCAGCAGTTACTCGCGGGGGGAAGCTTTCTTT. Its protein product is CASSYSRGEAFF.

This chain connects TRBV9 to TRBJ2-7, with 7 bases aligning to TRBD1. The J segment lost 8 bases and the V segment lost 3 bases, leaving 11 bases of the junction unmatched. The CDR3 has 14 amino acids. In germline, CDR1 is SGDLS, CDR2 YYNGEE. CDR3 amino acids: CASSALNTGAKQYF. CDR3 nucleotides: TGTGCCAGCAGCGCTCTCAACACAGGGGCGAAGCAGTACTTC.

V gene TRBV5-6 combines with J gene TRBJ2-7; 8 bases align to TRBD2. This CDR3 is built from 13 residues. CDR1 and CDR2 (germline): SGHDT, YYEEEE. Unmatched junction bases numbered 3, after V lost 2 bases and J lost 5 bases. CDR3 sequence: CASSFGGAHEQYF. The CDR3 DNA is TGTGCCAGCAGCTTCGGGGGGGCCCACGAGCAGTACTTC.

The J gene is TRBJ1-3, the V gene TRBV30; TRBD1 aligns across 10 bases. CDR3 length equals 15 residues. J was trimmed by 2 bases and V by 1 base; bases with no gene match: 2. Germline lookup yields CDR1 GTSNPN and CDR2 SVGIG (reference sequence). CDR3 sequence: CAWSGDRGPGNTIYF. CDR3 nucleotides: TGTGCCTGGAGTGGGGACAGGGGCCCTGGAAACACCATATATTTT.

V is TRBV9 and J is TRBJ1-6; TRBD1 matches at 7 bases. Germline V gene sequence: CDR1 SGDLS, CDR2 YYNGEE. The CDR3 covers 16 residues. The junction had 7 bases not matched to a gene; V was cut back by 0 bases and J by 7 bases. The CDR3 spells CASSVAEDRRNSPLHF. CDR3 sequence (DNA): TGTGCCAGCAGCGTAGCTGAGGACAGGAGGAATTCACCCCTCCACTTT. Full variable domain (missing parts from reference TRBV9 and TRBJ1-6): DSGVTQTPKHLITATGQRVTLRCSPRSGDLSVYWYQQSLDQGLQFLIQYYNGEERAKGNILERFSAQQFPDLHSELNLSSLELGDSALYFCASSVAEDRRNSPLHFGNGTRLTVT.

This chain connects TRBV19 to TRBJ1-4; 9 bases match TRBD1. There are 15 residues in the CDR3. With 1 base clipped from V and 8 bases from J, the junction kept 5 bases outside the gene matches. Germline V gives CDR1 LNHDA, CDR2 SQIVND (reference sequence). DNA for the CDR3: TGTGCCAGTAGTATAGTACAGGGGGCCGGCGAAAAACTGTTTTTT. This translates into CASSIVQGAGEKLFF. Full variable domain (remainder filled in from reference TRBV19 and TRBJ1-4): DGGITQSPKYLFRKEGQNVTLSCEQNLNHDAMYWYRQDPGQGLRLIYYSQIVNDFQKGDIAEGYSVSREKKESFPLTVTSAQKNPTAFYLCASSIVQGAGEKLFFGSGTQLSVL.

V usage is TRBV4-2 and J usage is TRBJ2-7; D is perhaps TRBD1 (6 bases). Trimming took 1 base from V and 2 from J, leaving 9 bases between them. CDR3 length: 14 amino acids. The germline V gene has CDR1 LGHNA and CDR2 YNFKEQ. CDR3 DNA: TGTGCCAGCAGCCAAGCGACAGGACCCTACGAGCAGTACTTC. Translation: CASSQATGPYEQYF.

V gene TRBV6-2 or TRBV6-3 combines with J gene TRBJ2-7; TRBD2 matches 11 bases. Germline lookup yields CDR1 MNHEY and CDR2 SVGEGT. The V gene end was trimmed by 5 bases and the J gene end by 5 bases; junction bases not matched to a gene: 11. The CDR3 sequence is 16 residues long. The CDR3 reads CASSGRLAGYRNEQYF. CDR3 in DNA: TGTGCCAGCAGTGGGAGACTAGCGGGGTACCGCAACGAGCAGTACTTC.

This sequence joins TRBV4-2 and TRBJ1-5, with D possibly being TRBD1 (5 bases). The CDR3 is 14 amino acids. The germline V and J ends were trimmed by 1 base and 4 bases, with 8 bases remaining between them. The V gene's germline CDR1 is LGHNA and CDR2 YNFKEQ. DNA of the CDR3: TGTGCCAGCAGCCAAGTGGGGGGGAATCAGCCCCAGCATTTT. Amino acid sequence: CASSQVGGNQPQHF.

This rearrangement joins TRBV7-9 to TRBJ2-7, with D possibly TRBD2 on 6 matching bases. Germline V lookup: CDR1 SEHNR, CDR2 FQNEAQ (reference sequence). The CDR3 covers 16 residues. Between the trimmed V and J ends, which lost 0 bases and 6 bases, there was a span of 18 bases. CDR3 bases: TGTGCCAGCAGCTTAGCGCTCGGAGGGGTAGGAGTCGAGCAGTACTTC. This translates into CASSLALGGVGVEQYF.

The chain links TRBV6-5 to TRBJ1-5; 8 nucleotides match TRBD1. The V segment lost 5 bases and the J segment 4 bases; nucleotides outside the gene matches: 1. Germline lookup yields CDR1 MNHEY and CDR2 SVGAGI. This CDR3 has 13 residues. The CDR3 loop is CASSTGGNQPQHF. DNA for the CDR3: TGTGCCAGCAGTACAGGGGGGAATCAGCCCCAGCATTTT.

The V and J genes are TRBV4-2 and TRBJ2-7; unclear D gene. Trimming stripped 1 base from V and 3 bases from J, with 7 bases between. In germline, CDR1 is LGHNA, CDR2 YNFKEQ. The CDR3 is 13 amino acids. CDR3 nucleotides: TGTGCCAGCAGCCAAGTTCTACGCTACGAGCAGTACTTC. As protein: CASSQVLRYEQYF.

This chain uses TRBV2 with TRBJ1-4; D possibly corresponds to TRBD1 (6 bases). The germline V gene has CDR1 SNHLY and CDR2 FYNNEI. The CDR3 consists of 15 residues. Between the trimmed V and J ends, which lost 4 bases and 5 bases, there was a span of 14 bases. The CDR3 sequence: CASSATQGLNEKLFF. CDR3 DNA sequence: TGTGCCAGCAGTGCAACACAGGGACTAAATGAAAAACTGTTTTTT.

This sequence joins TRBV5-6 and TRBJ1-1, with 8 bases that match TRBD1. Unmatched junction bases numbered 4, after V lost 1 base and J lost 5 bases. The CDR3 is made up of 14 amino acids. Germline lookup yields CDR1 SGHDT and CDR2 YYEEEE. DNA for the CDR3: TGTGCCAGCAGCTTGCACAGGGGGGCGACTGAAGCTTTCTTT. Residues: CASSLHRGATEAFF.

The V call is TRBV6-1, the J call TRBJ1-2; D is uncertain. Germline V CDR1 and CDR2: MNHNS, SASEGT. The CDR3 consists of 14 residues. V was shortened by 2 bases and J by 2 bases, with 9 bases between the two germline ends. CDR3 region: CASSEQRWNYGYTF. The CDR3 nucleotides read TGTGCCAGCAGTGAACAGAGGTGGAACTATGGCTACACCTTC.

The rearrangement joins TRBV11-3 to TRBJ2-1; TRBD1 aligns across 8 bases. Germline lookup yields CDR1 SGHNT and CDR2 YENEEA. V dropped 4 bases and J dropped 5; count of bases not matched to a gene: 7. The CDR3 extends over 15 amino acids. The chain's CDR3 is CASSSTGTGNNEQFF. CDR3 DNA sequence: TGTGCCAGCAGCTCGACCGGGACAGGAAACAATGAGCAGTTCTTC.

CDR3: CASSLGGLVGETQYF. In nucleotides, the CDR3 is TGTGCCAGCAGCTTAGGAGGTCTAGTTGGGGAGACCCAGTACTTC. V and J are TRBV7-9 and TRBJ2-5, with no clear D. V was shortened by 1 base and J by 5 bases, with 14 bases between the two germline ends. CDR3 length: 15 residues. Germline CDR1 SEHNR, CDR2 FQNEAQ (reference sequence).

Remarks on this clone: This CDR3 is also generated by other DNA sequences in the sample. This chain uses TRBV12-3 or TRBV12-4 with TRBJ1-1; 8 nucleotides line up with TRBD1. Losses at the gene ends were 3 bases for V and 4 bases for J; bases not matched to a gene: 1. This CDR3 contains 13 residues. CDR3 residues: CASSLDRATEAFF. CDR3 in DNA: TGTGCCAGCAGTTTGGACAGGGCCACTGAAGCTTTCTTT.

V and J are TRBV11-1 and TRBJ2-7; 9 bases are shared with TRBD1. Per the germline V gene, CDR1 is SGHAT and CDR2 is FQDESV (reference sequence). The CDR3 covers 15 residues. V was pared by 3 bases and J by 2 bases, with 5 bases of the junction left unmatched. The CDR3 is CASSLSGQGTYEQYF. The CDR3 coding sequence is TGTGCCAGCAGCTTGTCGGGACAGGGCACCTACGAGCAGTACTTC.

This clone was detected once. The rearrangement joins TRBV3-1 (or the pseudogene TRBV3-2) to TRBJ1-4, with 9 bases aligning to TRBD1. Per the germline V gene, CDR1 is LGHDT and CDR2 is YNNKEL (reference sequence). V shed 2 bases, J shed 8 bases, and the junction held 3 bases outside the gene matches. This CDR3 spans 14 amino acids. The CDR3 is CASSQRQGGEKLFF. The CDR3 region has the DNA TGTGCCAGCAGCCAACGACAGGGGGGAGAAAAACTGTTTTTT.

V is TRBV4-3 and J is TRBJ2-3, with D uncertain. V lost 0 bases, J lost 5 bases, and 6 bases lay in between. The CDR3 contains 13 residues. Germline V CDR1 and CDR2: LGHNA, YSLEER. In nucleotides, the CDR3 is TGCGCCAGCAGCCAAGATTGGAGAGATACGCAGTATTTT. Amino acids: CASSQDWRDTQYF.